The 10 T cell receptor beta chains presented below share a single source sample, sequenced in a study of technical replicates of blood from a few donors. Profiled with immunoSEQ multiplex PCR; TCRdb holds only in-frame clones, not every one. The sample contains approximately 58,000 clones, 70% to 90% of which appear only once. Sequencing was performed on PBMCs. Receptors originate from a human donor in good health. Some clones in this sample may be carry-over from other donors' samples.

V usage is TRBV10-3 and J usage is TRBJ1-4, with D perhaps matching TRBD1 (5 bases). Trimming removed 0 bases at V and 4 bases at J, with 6 bases between. The CDR3 sequence is 14 residues long. Germline CDR1 ENHRY, CDR2 SYGVKD. The CDR3 reads CAISESGVNEKLFF. The CDR3 DNA follows: TGTGCCATCAGTGAGTCAGGGGTTAATGAAAAACTGTTTTTT.

The CDR3 DNA sequence: TGCAGTGCGCCGGCTAACTATGGCTACACCTTC. Translation gives CSAPANYGYTF. The chain has TRBV20-1 and TRBJ1-2; D is undetermined. The V gene lost 6 bases and the J gene lost 0 bases, with 5 bases spanning the gap. The CDR3 contains 11 residues. Germline V gene data show CDR1 as DFQATT and CDR2 as SNEGSKA (reference sequence).

The genes are TRBV12-5 and TRBJ2-1; 13 nucleotides match TRBD2. Germline V gives CDR1 LGHNT, CDR2 FRNRAP. The junction had 10 bases not matched to a gene; V was cut back by 4 bases and J by 10 bases. This CDR3 comprises 16 residues. The CDR3 DNA is TGTGCTAGTGGTTCTCGGACTAGCGGGGGCTCCGGAGAGCAGTTCTTC. It yields the protein CASGSRTSGGSGEQFF.

The chain employs TRBV6-1 and TRBJ1-5; 8 bases match TRBD1. Germline loops: CDR1 MNHNS, CDR2 SASEGT. The length of the CDR3 is 16 residues. The trim removed 4 bases at V and 0 bases at J, leaving 5 bases unmatched. The CDR3 nucleotides read TGTGCCAGCAGTGGACTCGACAGGGGTAGCAATCAGCCCCAGCATTTT. Its protein product is CASSGLDRGSNQPQHF.

The rearrangement joins TRBV18 to TRBJ1-4, with 9 bases matching TRBD1. The length of the CDR3 is 15 residues. Germline CDR1 is KGHSH and CDR2 is LQKENI. The trim removed 3 bases at V and 7 bases at J, leaving 6 bases unmatched. CDR3 in DNA: TGTGCCAGCTCACCTGGACAGGGGCGGTCTGAAAAACTGTTTTTT. It is translated as CASSPGQGRSEKLFF.

The chain links TRBV7-8 to TRBJ1-2; no firm D call. The CDR3 loop spans 14 amino acids. V was shortened by 1 base and J by 2 bases, with 8 bases between the two germline ends. CDR1 SGHVS and CDR2 FQNEAQ come from the germline V gene. In nucleotides, the CDR3 is TGTGCCAGCAGCTTAGTCGCAGGAAACTATGGCTACACCTTC. It translates to CASSLVAGNYGYTF. The complete variable domain, with remaining parts taken from reference TRBV7-8 and TRBJ1-2, reads GAGVSQSPRYKVAKRGQDVALRCDPISGHVSLFWYQQALGQGPEFLTYFQNEAQLDKSGLPSDRFFAERPEGSVSTLKIQRTQQEDSAVYLCASSLVAGNYGYTFGSGTRLTVV.

The V and J genes are TRBV5-4 and TRBJ2-5, with 7 bases identical to TRBD2. V was pared by 4 bases and J by 2 bases, with 11 bases of the junction left unmatched. Germline assignment: CDR1 SGHNT and CDR2 YYREEE (reference sequence). The CDR3 consists of 16 residues. CDR3 amino acids: CASSLWTRREQETQYF. The CDR3 DNA follows: TGTGCCAGCAGCCTTTGGACTAGGCGGGAGCAAGAGACCCAGTACTTC. Filled out from reference TRBV5-4 and TRBJ2-5, the complete variable domain reads ETGVTQSPTHLIKTRGQQVTLRCSSQSGHNTVSWYQQALGQGPQFIFQYYREEENGRGNFPPRFSGLQFPNYSSELNVNALELDDSALYLCASSLWTRREQETQYFGPGTRLLVL.

The rearrangement joins TRBV20-1 to TRBJ2-5; D ambiguous. The germline V gene has CDR1 DFQATT and CDR2 SNEGSKA (reference sequence). V was cut by 2 bases and J by 5 bases, with 6 bases left in between. The CDR3 is 11 residues long. CDR3 residues: CSARFMETQYF. The DNA of the CDR3 is TGCAGTGCTAGATTCATGGAGACCCAGTACTTC.

There are a few counts of this clone. V and J are TRBV19 and TRBJ2-1; 8 nucleotides line up with TRBD2. There are 17 residues in the CDR3. Germline assignment: CDR1 LNHDA and CDR2 SQIVND (reference sequence). V shed 0 bases, J shed 5 bases, and the junction held 9 bases outside the gene matches. The CDR3, as DNA: TGTGCCAGTAGTATAGATCACGCGGGAGGAGTCAACAATGAGCAGTTCTTC. This encodes CASSIDHAGGVNNEQFF.

In this sample, this clone turned up once. The gene calls are TRBV5-1 and TRBJ1-4, with 8 bases fitting TRBD1. Looked up from germline, CDR1 is SGHRS and CDR2 is YFSETQ. This CDR3 spans 17 amino acids. V was pared by 4 bases and J by 0 bases, with 8 bases of the junction left unmatched. The CDR3 DNA follows: TGCGCCAGCAGCCCGAGACAGGGGTCGACAACTAATGAAAAACTGTTTTTT. Translating gives CASSPRQGSTTNEKLFF.